Listed here are 2 T cell receptor beta chains from one sample, sequenced in a study of human T cells and chemical hapten exposure. Time point given: patch test 1, 2 weeks after DPC sensitization. Treatment noted: therapeutic diphenylcyclopropenone sensitization with weekly scalp DPC. TCRdb reprocessed the RACE reads via MiXCR and lists one record per CDR3 protein. The sample consists of around 69,000 distinct CDR3 sequences, 9.8% of them appearing once. Sample: whole blood, taken in connection with sensitization to the hapten diphenylcyclopropenone (DPC). The receptors come from a woman in her thirties or forties with alopecia areata. Some clones in this sample may be carry-over from other donors' samples.

There are many counts of this clonotype. CDR3 sequence reads: CASTLRVGTGYHEQFF. In nucleotides, the CDR3 is TGCGCCAGCACCTTGCGCGTAGGGACCGGGTACCATGAGCAGTTCTTC. The gene calls are TRBV4-1 and TRBJ2-1, with D perhaps matching TRBD1 or TRBD2 (5 bases each). Germline V gives CDR1 MGHRA, CDR2 YSYEKL. V lost 7 bases and J 8 bases, leaving 24 bases between the germline ends. The CDR3 is made up of 16 amino acids.

This chain connects TRBV9 to TRBJ2-6; D gene uncertain. Trimming pared 2 bases from V and 0 bases from J, leaving 3 bases between. The CDR3 totals 14 residues. CDR1 and CDR2 from the germline V gene are SGDLS and YYNGEE. CDR3 nucleotides: TGTGCCAGCAGCGTTTACTCTGGGGCCAACGTCCTGACTTTC. The encoded protein is CASSVYSGANVLTF. Together with reference TRBV9 and TRBJ2-6, the CDR3 gives the full variable domain: DSGVTQTPKHLITATGQRVTLRCSPRSGDLSVYWYQQSLDQGLQFLIQYYNGEERAKGNILERFSAQQFPDLHSELNLSSLELGDSALYFCASSVYSGANVLTFGAGSRLTVL.